This T cell receptor beta chain was retrieved from a study of tumor-infiltrating lymphocytes in primary liver carcinoma. Whole-study context: Those enrolled were patients of both sexes, who were aged 30 to 69 years. Samples returned roughly 3.5 to 8 million productive TCRbeta reads each. Read depth did not differ significantly between tissue types. Staged T1-T3 N0M0, the tumors had sizes that ranged from roughly 4.2 to 10 cm across. Overall study findings and caveats: It was tumor-adjacent and tumor-blood pairs that overlapped less than tumor region pairs did.

Reverse transcription of about 500 ng total RNA with a constant-region primer produced TCR beta cDNA. For TCR beta, libraries were produced by three nested multiplex PCR rounds using slightly modified ARM-PCR. Rounds one and two of PCR, each of around 9 cycles, were primed with TRBV1-TRBV30 forward primers and a C-beta reverse primer. TCRdb used MiXCR to reprocess the multiplex PCR reads, holding one entry per CDR3 protein. The top ten hold approximately 6.6% of the sample, which has about 200,000 distinct CDR3 sequences, around three fifths seen once. Comments on this clonotype: Its specificity is not known. Its ends do not fully match the called genes, so a read error is possible.

Blood RNA came from unsorted whole blood; germline DNA was also extracted. Germline CDR1 is SGHRS and CDR2 is YFSETQ. The CDR3 totals 14 residues. The source of this sequence is a woman aged 55-70 years with primary liver carcinoma and hepatitis B virus infection. The sequencing sample was made of peripheral blood. The V gene is TRBV5-1, the J gene TRBJ2-3, with TRBD2 matching over 7 bases. The CDR3 spells CASSPGGGGDTHYF. CDR3 nucleotide sequence: TGCGCCAGCAGCCCCGGAGGCGGGGGAGATACGCACTATTTT.